This TCR beta chain was captured in a study of memory CD4+ T cells and cytomegalovirus serostatus. Background on the study: Donors were healthy Belgian adults, under 10 CMV seropositive and about two dozen seronegative.

Generated by immunoSEQ multiplex PCR, the TCRdb table keeps only in-frame clones and is missing some. The table lists tens of thousands of clones, around 75% of them singletons. The V gene lost 5 bases and the J gene lost 3 bases, with 5 bases spanning the gap. Germline loops: CDR1 MGHDK, CDR2 SYGVNS. This CDR3 contains 11 residues. The sort gate was single viable CD3+CD4+CD8-CD45RO+ cells for memory CD4+ T cells. This TCR derives from an adult in good health and CMV-seronegative. Sequencing was performed on memory CD4+ T cells from blood. The rearrangement joins TRBV25-1 to TRBJ2-7; no clear D gene. Here the CDR3 DNA reads TGTGCCAGCAGTAAAAACTACGAGCAGTACTTC. It yields the protein CASSKNYEQYF.